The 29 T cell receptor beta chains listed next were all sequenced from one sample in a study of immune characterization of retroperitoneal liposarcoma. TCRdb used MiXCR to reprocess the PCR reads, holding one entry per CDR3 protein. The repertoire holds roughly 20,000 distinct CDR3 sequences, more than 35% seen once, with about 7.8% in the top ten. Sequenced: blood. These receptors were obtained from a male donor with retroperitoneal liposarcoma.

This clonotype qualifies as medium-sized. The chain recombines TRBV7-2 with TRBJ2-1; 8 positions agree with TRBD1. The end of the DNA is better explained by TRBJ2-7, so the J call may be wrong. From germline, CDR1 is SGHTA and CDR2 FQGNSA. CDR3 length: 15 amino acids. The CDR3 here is CASSLDTGGYNEQYF. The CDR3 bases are TGTGCCAGCAGCTTAGATACAGGGGGGTACAATGAGCAGTACTTC.

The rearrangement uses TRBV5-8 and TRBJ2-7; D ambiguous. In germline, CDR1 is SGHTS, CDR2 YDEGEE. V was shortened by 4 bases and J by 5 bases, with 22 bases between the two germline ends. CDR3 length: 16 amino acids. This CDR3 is CASSAARAPMWNEQYF. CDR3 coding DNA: TGTGCCAGCAGCGCGGCCCGGGCTCCCATGTGGAACGAGCAGTACTTC.

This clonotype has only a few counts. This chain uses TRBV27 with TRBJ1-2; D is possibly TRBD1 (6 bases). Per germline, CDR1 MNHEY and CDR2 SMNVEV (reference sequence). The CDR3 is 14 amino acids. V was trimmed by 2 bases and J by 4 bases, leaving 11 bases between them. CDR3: CASSLGGSSYGYTF. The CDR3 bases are TGTGCCAGCAGTTTAGGGGGCTCTTCCTATGGCTACACCTTC.

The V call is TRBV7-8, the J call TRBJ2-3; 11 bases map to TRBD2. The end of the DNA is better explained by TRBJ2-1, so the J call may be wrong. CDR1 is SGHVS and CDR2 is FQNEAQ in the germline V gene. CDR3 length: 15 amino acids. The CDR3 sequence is CASSAGTSGTYEQFF. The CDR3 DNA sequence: TGTGCCAGCAGCGCAGGGACTAGCGGAACCTACGAGCAGTTCTTC.

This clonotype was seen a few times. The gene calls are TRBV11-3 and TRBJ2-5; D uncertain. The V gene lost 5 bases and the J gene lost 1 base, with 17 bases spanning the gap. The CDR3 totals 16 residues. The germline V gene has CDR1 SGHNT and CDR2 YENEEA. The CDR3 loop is CASSQDSNGPQETQYF. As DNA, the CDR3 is TGTGCCAGCAGCCAAGACTCCAACGGGCCCCAAGAGACCCAGTACTTC.

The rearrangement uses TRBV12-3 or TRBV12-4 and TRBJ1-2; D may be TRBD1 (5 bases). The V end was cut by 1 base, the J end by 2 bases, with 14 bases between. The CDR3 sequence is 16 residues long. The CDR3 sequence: CASSLGPRDSNYGYTF. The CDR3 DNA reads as TGTGCCAGCAGTTTAGGACCCAGGGATTCAAACTATGGCTACACCTTC.

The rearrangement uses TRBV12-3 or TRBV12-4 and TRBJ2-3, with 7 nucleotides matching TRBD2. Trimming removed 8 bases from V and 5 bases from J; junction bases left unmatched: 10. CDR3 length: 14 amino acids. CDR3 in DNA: TGTGCCAGCGGAGTGGGGGGGTTAGGAGATACGCAGTATTTT. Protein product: CASGVGGLGDTQYF.

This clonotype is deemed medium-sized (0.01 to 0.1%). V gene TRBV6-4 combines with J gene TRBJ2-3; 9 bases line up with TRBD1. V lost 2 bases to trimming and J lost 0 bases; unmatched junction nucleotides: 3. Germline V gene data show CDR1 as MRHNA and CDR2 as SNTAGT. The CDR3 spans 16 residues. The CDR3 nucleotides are TGTGCCAGCAGTGACGGACAGGGGACTAGCACAGATACGCAGTATTTT. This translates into CASSDGQGTSTDTQYF.

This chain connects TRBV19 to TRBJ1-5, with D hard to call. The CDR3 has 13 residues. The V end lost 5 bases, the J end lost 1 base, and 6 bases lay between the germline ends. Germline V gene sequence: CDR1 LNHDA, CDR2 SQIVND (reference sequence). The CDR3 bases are TGTGCCAGTAGTTTCCGGAGCAATCAGCCCCAGCATTTT. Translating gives CASSFRSNQPQHF.

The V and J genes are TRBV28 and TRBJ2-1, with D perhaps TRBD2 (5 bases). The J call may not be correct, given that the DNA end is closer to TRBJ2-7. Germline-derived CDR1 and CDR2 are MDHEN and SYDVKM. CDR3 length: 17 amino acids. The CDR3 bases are TGTGCCAGCAGCCCGAGGGTCGTAGGAACCTCATCCTACGAGCAGTACTTC. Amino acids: CASSPRVVGTSSYEQYF.

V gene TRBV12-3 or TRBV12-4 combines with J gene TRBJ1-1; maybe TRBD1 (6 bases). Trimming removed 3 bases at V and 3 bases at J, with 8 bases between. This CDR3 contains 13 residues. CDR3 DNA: TGTGCCAGCAGTTTGGGGGCGTACACTGAAGCTTTCTTT. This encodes CASSLGAYTEAFF.

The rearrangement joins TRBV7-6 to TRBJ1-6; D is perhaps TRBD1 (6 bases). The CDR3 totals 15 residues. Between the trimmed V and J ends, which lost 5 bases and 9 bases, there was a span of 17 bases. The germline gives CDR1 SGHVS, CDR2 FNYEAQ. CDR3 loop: CASSPGARGLSPLHF. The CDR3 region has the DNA TGTGCCAGCAGCCCAGGGGCCAGGGGACTTTCACCCCTCCACTTT. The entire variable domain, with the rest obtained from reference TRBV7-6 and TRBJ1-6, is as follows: GAGVSQSPRYKVTKRGQDVALRCDPISGHVSLYWYRQALGQGPEFLTYFNYEAQQDKSGLPNDRFSAERPEGSISTLTIQRTEQRDSAMYRCASSPGARGLSPLHFGNGTRLTVT.

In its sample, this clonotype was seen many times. CDR3 coding DNA: TGTGCCAGCAGTTATCTGACTACAACCTACAATGAGCAGTTCTTC. Encoded protein: CASSYLTTTYNEQFF. This sequence joins TRBV12-3 or TRBV12-4 and TRBJ2-1; D may be TRBD2 (5 bases). The CDR3 length is 15 residues. Trimming stripped 4 bases from V and 2 bases from J, with 12 bases between.

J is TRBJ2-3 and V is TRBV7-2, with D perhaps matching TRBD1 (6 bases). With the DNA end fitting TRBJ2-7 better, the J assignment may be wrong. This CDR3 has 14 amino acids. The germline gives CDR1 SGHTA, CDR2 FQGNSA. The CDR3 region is CASSFTQGINEQYF. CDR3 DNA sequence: TGTGCCAGCAGCTTTACACAGGGAATCAATGAGCAGTACTTC.

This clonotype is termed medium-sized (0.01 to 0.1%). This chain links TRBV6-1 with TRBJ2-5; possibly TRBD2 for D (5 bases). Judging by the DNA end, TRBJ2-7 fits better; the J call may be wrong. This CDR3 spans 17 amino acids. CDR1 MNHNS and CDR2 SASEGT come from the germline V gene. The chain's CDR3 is CASRWEQAPQNPYEQYF. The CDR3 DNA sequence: TGTGCCAGCAGGTGGGAGCAGGCACCACAAAACCCCTACGAGCAGTACTTC.

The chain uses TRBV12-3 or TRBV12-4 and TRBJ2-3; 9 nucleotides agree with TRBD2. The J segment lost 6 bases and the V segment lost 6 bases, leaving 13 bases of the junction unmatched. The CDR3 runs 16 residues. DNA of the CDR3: TGTGCCAGCAGCCCCGGCCAGGTCAGCGGGAGGGATACGCAGTATTTT. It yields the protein CASSPGQVSGRDTQYF.

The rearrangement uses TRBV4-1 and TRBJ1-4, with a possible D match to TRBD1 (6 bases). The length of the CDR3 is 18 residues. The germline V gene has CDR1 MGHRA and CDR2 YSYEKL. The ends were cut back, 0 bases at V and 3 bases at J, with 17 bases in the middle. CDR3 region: CASSQDLIQGMANEKLFF. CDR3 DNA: TGCGCCAGCAGCCAAGATCTAATACAGGGTATGGCTAATGAAAAACTGTTTTTT.

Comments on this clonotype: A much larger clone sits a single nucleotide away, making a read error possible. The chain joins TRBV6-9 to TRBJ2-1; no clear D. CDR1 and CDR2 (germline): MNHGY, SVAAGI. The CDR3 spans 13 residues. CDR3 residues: CASSYGRYDEQFF. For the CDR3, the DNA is TGTGCCAGCAGTTACGGCCGCTACGATGAGCAGTTCTTC.

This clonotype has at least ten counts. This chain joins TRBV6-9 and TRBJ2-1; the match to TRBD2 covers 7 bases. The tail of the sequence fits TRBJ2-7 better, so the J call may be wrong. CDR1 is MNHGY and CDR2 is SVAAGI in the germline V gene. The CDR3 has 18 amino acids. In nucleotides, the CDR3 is TGTGCCAGCAGTTATCCACCAAGGGGCGGGAGTTCCTACAATGAGCAGTACTTC. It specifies CASSYPPRGGSSYNEQYF.

CDR3 in DNA: TGTGCCAGCAGCCGTTCCTACAATGAGCAGTTCTTC. Amino acid sequence: CASSRSYNEQFF. This chain uses TRBV6-1 with TRBJ2-1; no reliable D call. The CDR3 has 12 residues. V lost 6 bases and J 1 base, leaving 4 bases between the germline ends. From germline, CDR1 is MNHNS and CDR2 SASEGT.

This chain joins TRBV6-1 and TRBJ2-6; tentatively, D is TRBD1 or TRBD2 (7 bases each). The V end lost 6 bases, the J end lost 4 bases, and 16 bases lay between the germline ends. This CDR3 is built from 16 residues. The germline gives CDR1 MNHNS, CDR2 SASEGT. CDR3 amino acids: CASSPRGGSGANVLTF. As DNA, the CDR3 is TGTGCCAGCAGCCCCAGGGGGGGCTCGGGGGCCAACGTCCTGACTTTC.

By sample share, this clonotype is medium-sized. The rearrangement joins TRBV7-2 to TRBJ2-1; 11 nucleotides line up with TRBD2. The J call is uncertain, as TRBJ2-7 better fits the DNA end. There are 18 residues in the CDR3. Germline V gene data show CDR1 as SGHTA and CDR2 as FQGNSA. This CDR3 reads CASSLRVTSGRFYNEQYF. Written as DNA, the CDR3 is TGTGCCAGCAGCTTAAGGGTCACTAGCGGGAGATTCTACAATGAGCAGTACTTC.

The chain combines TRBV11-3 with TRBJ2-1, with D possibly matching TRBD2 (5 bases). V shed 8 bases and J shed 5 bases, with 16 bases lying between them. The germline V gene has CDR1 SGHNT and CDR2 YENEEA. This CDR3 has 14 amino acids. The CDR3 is CASSLGGSNNEQFF. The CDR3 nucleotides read TGTGCCAGCTCCCTTGGCGGGTCTAACAATGAGCAGTTCTTC.

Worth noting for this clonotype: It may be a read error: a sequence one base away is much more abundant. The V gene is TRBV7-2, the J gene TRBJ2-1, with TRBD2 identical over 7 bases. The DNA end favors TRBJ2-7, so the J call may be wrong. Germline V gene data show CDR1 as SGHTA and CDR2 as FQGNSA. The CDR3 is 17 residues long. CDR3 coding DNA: TGTGCCAGCAGCTTACAAGCGGGGCAGATGTGGGGCGGAAAGCAGTACTTC. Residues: CASSLQAGQMWGGKQYF.

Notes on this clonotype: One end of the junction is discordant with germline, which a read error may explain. CDR3 sequence (DNA): TGTGCCACCAGTTACCGACGCAGGGGGGCGCCCAAGTACTTC. It specifies CATSYRRRGAPKYF. V is TRBV6-6 and J is TRBJ2-7, with D tentatively TRBD1 (7 bases). Germline V gives CDR1 MNHNY, CDR2 SVGAGI (reference sequence). This CDR3 contains 14 residues.

CDR3 sequence: CASRRLAATATQYF. In nucleotides, the CDR3 is TGTGCCAGCAGACGACTAGCGGCTACGGCGACGCAGTATTTT. V usage is TRBV6-8 and J usage is TRBJ2-3; 9 bases agree with TRBD2. CDR1 MNHGY and CDR2 SAAAGT come from the germline V gene. The V gene end was trimmed by 6 bases and the J gene end by 9 bases; junction bases not matched to a gene: 10. This CDR3 is built from 14 residues.

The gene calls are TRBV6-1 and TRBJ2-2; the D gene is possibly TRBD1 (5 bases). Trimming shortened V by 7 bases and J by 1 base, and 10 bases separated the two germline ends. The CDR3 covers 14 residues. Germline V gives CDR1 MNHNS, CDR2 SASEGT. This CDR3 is CASTWGGNTGELFF. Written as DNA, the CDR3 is TGTGCCAGCACGTGGGGCGGGAACACCGGGGAGCTGTTTTTT.

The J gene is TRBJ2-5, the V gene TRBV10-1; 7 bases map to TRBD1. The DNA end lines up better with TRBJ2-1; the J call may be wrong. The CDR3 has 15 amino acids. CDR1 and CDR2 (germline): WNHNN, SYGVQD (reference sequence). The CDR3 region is CASSESADRFNEQFF. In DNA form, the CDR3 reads TGCGCCAGCAGTGAGTCCGCGGACAGGTTTAATGAGCAGTTCTTC.

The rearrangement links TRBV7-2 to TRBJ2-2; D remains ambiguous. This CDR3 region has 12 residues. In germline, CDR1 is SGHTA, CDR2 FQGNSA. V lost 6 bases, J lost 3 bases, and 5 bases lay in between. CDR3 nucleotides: TGTGCCAGCAGGACCTACACCGGGGAGCTGTTTTTT. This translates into CASRTYTGELFF.